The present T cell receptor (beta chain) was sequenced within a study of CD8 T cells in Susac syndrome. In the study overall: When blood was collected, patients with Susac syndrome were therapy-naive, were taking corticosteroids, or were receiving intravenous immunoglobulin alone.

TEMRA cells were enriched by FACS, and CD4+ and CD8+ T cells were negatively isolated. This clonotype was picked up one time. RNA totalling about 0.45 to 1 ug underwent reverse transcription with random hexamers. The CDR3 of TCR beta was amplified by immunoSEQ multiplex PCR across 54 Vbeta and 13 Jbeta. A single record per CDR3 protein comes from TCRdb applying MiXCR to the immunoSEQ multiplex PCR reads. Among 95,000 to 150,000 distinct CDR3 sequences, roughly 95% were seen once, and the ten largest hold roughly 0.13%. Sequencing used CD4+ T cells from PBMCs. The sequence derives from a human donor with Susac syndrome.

The CDR3 loop is CATSAGTGPTDEQFF. The CDR3 DNA follows: TGTGCCACATCCGCCGGGACAGGGCCTACAGATGAGCAGTTCTTC. The chain recombines TRBV24-1 with TRBJ2-1; 9 positions agree with TRBD1. V trimming: 10 bases; J trimming: 8 bases; junction bases outside the gene matches: 14. This CDR3 region has 15 residues. Germline V gene sequence: CDR1 KGHDR, CDR2 SFDVKD.